The clone carrying this T cell receptor beta chain has ten or more counts. The antigen remains unidentified. The record originates from a study of early T cells in non-severe SARS-CoV-2 infection. Study overall: From unsorted whole blood, bulk RNA was sequenced, and the chains remained unpaired.

The CDR3 length is 16 residues. With 3 bases clipped from V and 0 bases from J, the junction kept 5 bases outside the gene matches. Germline assignment: CDR1 PRHDT and CDR2 FYEKMQ (reference sequence). Findings of the study overall: VDJdb matching skewed toward anti-spike CD8 responses, missing private and CD4 specificities.

The TCR library protocol was used to attach unique molecular identifiers. These identifiers were attached to individual cDNA molecules. One entry per CDR3 protein, called by TCRdb with MiXCR from the 5' RACE reads. The data hold some 30,000 distinct CDR3 sequences, with around 5.3% observed a single time. The V gene is TRBV13, the J gene TRBJ2-1; 7 nucleotides agree with TRBD2. The specimen was whole blood. The clonotype comes from an adult who was a healthcare worker with PCR-confirmed SARS-CoV-2 infection or an uninfected control (not recorded which). For the CDR3, the DNA is TGTGCCAGCAGCTTTTGGCGGGAGAGCTCCTACAATGAGCAGTTCTTC. Amino acid sequence: CASSFWRESSYNEQFF.